The clone carrying this T cell receptor beta chain has a handful of counts. Its antigen is unknown. The data are from a study of response to subunit inactivated influenza vaccine. Whole-study results and caveats: Authors suggested few new T cells are recruited by each seasonal influenza vaccination.

TCRdb processed the RT-PCR reads anew with MiXCR; each CDR3 protein has one entry. The data hold hundreds of thousands of distinct CDR3 sequences, with about 7.6% observed a single time. Germline V gene sequence: CDR1 DFQATT, CDR2 SNEGSKA (reference sequence). This CDR3 has 12 residues. The V and J ends lost 5 bases and 6 bases, in that order; junction bases with no gene match: 4. This receptor was taken from a man between 45 and 75 years old who received an inactivated influenza vaccine. This chain links TRBV20-1 with TRBJ2-1; TRBD2 agrees at 7 bases. Material: PBMCs from blood, obtained roughly 24 months after vaccination. CDR3 protein: CSAHSGPNEQFF. The CDR3, as DNA: TGCAGTGCTCATAGCGGGCCCAATGAGCAGTTCTTC.